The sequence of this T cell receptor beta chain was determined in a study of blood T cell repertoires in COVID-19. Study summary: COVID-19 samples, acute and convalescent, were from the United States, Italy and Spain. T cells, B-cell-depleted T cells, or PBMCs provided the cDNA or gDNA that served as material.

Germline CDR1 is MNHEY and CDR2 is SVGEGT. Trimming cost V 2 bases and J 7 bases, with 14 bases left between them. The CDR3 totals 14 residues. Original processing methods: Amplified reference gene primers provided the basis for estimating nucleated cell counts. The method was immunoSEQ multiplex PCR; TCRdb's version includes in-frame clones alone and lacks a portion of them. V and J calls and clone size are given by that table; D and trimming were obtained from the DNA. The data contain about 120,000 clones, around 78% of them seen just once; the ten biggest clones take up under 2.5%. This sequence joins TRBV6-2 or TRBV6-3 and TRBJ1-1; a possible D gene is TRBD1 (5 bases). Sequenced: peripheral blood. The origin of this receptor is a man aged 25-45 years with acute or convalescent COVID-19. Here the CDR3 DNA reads TGTGCCAGCAGTTACCACAGGCGATCTCTTGAAGCTTTCTTT. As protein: CASSYHRRSLEAFF.